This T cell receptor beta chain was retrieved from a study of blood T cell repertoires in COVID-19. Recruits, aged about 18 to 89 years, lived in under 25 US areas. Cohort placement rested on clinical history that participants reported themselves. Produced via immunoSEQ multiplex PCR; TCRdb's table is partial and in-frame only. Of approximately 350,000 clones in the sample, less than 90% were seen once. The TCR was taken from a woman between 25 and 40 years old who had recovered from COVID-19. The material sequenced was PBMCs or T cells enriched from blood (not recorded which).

CDR3 amino acids: CASSSTQGVSSYNEQFF. DNA of the CDR3: TGTGCCAGCAGCTCGACGCAAGGAGTGTCCTCCTACAATGAGCAGTTCTTC. This chain links TRBV7-9 with TRBJ2-1; D is unresolved. V shed 4 bases and J shed 0 bases, with 16 bases lying between them. This CDR3 comprises 17 residues. CDR1 is SEHNR, CDR2 FQNEAQ, per germline (reference sequence). Drawing the rest from reference TRBV7-9 and TRBJ2-1, the complete variable domain is DTGVSQNPRHKITKRGQNVTFRCDPISEHNRLYWYRQTLGQGPEFLTYFQNEAQLEKSRLLSDRFSAERPKGSFSTLEIQRTEQGDSAMYLCASSSTQGVSSYNEQFFGPGTRLTVL.